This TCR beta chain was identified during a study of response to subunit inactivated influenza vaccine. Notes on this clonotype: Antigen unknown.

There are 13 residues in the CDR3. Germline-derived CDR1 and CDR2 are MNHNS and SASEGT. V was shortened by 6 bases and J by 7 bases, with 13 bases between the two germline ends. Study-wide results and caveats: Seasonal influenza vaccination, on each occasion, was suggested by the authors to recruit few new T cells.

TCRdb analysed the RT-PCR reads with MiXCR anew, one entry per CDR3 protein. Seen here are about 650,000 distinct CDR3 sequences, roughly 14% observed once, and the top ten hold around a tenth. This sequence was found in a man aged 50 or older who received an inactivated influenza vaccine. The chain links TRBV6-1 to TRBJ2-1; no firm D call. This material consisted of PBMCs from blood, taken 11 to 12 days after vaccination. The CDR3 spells CASSRGVGNEQFF. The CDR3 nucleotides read TGTGCCAGCAGCCGTGGCGTGGGAAATGAGCAGTTCTTC.